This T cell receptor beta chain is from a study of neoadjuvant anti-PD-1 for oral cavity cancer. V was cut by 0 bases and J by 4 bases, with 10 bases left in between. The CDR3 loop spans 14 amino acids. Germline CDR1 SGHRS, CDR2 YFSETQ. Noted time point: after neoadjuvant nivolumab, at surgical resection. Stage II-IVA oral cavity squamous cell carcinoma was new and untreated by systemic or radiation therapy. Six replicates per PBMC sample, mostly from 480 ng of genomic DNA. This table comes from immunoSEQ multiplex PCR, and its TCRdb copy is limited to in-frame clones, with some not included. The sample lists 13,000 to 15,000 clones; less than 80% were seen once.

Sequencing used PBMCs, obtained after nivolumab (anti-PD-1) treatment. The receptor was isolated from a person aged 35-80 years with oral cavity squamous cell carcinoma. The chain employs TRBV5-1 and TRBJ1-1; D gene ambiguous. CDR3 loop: CASSLEGWATEAFF. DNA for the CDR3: TGCGCCAGCAGCTTGGAGGGATGGGCCACTGAAGCTTTCTTT.